These T cell receptor beta chains were read from a single sample in a study of T cell responses to AZD1222 COVID-19 vaccine. Assay: immunoSEQ multiplex PCR; the TCRdb copy retains only in-frame clones and omits some. The data hold over 95,000 clones, with 90% to 95% observed a single time. Sequencing used peripheral blood, obtained on day 0 of AZD1222 vaccination. Receptor source: an adult in good health. Both conserved end residues are part of each CDR3. Only part of the rows carry a size: once, few, many, or a class if the clone is expanded.

- | TRBV5-1 | CASSFSPNTEAFF
- | TRBV6-2/TRBV6-3 | CASSYSMYGYTF
- | TRBV15 | CATSRGGTGNEQYF
- | TRBV5-6 | CASSLALSTDTQYF
- | TRBV5-6 | CASSLSGYVYEQYF
- | TRBV6-5 | CASTELGGEEKLFF
- | TRBV5-8 | CASSLELAGGRINNEQFF
- | TRBV6-5 | CASSYLDRGRIGYTF
- | TRBV24-1 | CATSDLGTGSKETQYF
- | TRBV19 | CASTPGRNAGQETQYF
- | TRBV4-3 | CASSPGRSLKGYTF
- | TRBV6-5 | CASSRSYEQYF
- | TRBV6-2/TRBV6-3 | CASSYSAGPYEQYF
- | TRBV4-2 | CASSPWTGPDTGELFF
- | TRBV7-2 | CASSLSGRVNQPQHF
few | TRBV7-6 | CASSPRQGFSGNTIYF
once | TRBV7-6 | CASSLGVEGPGTQYF
- | TRBV24-1 | CATSVQGANTGELFF
- | TRBV24-1 | CATSRLAGGTDTQYF
- | TRBV5-1 | CASRDRSSNYGYTF
- | TRBV11-3 | CASSFDGGTGELFF
- | TRBV27 | CASSSQGAANEKLFF
- | TRBV6-4 | CASSDGTGGTDTQYF
- | TRBV7-3 | CASSPDRNQPQHF
- | TRBV6-2/TRBV6-3 | CASSYGYSNQPQHF
- | TRBV5-1 | CASSLGQGSTEAFF
- | TRBV27 | CASSFGQGYGYTF
- | TRBV4-1 | CASSQVGGQGTEAFF
- | TRBV2 | CASRTPGQTNQPQHF
- | TRBV18 | CASSPLKGRDTEAFF
once | TRBV30 | CAWRRDRATNYGYTF
- | TRBV28 | CASSLVGTGSNTEAFF
- | TRBV5-1 | CASSLEQSSNEQFF
- | TRBV6-5 | CASRTSGAGETQYF
- | TRBV18 | CASSPMAGGPSDTQYF
- | TRBV30 | CACAQGAGGYTF
- | TRBV7-2 | CASSLLKANGYTF
few | TRBV7-2 | CASTMNRAYEQYF
- | TRBV5-6 | CASSHHRVDTQYF
- | TRBV7-2 | CASSLVGGGKNIQYF
- | TRBV4-3 | CASSATQGDYYGYTF
- | TRBV5-1 | CASSSRQGTDTEAFF
- | TRBV25-1 | CASSVGLAGVNNEGIF
- | TRBV19 | CASEVGPGANVLTF
- | TRBV7-2 | CASSLSPRGTEAFF
once | TRBV19 | CASSILGTGMYEQYF
- | TRBV6-1 | CASSEAVLQRGELFF
- | TRBV5-1 | CASSSPGQGDYGYTF
- | TRBV28 | CASSFQLSYEQYF
few | TRBV7-9 | CASSPTGSIGYTF
- | TRBV29-1 | CSAQGARTYEQYF
- | TRBV7-3 | CASSLTSGGLGETQYF
- | TRBV19 | CASSPRVNNQPQHF
- | TRBV19 | CASSIVDMNTEAFF
- | TRBV6-4 | CASSDTAATGRGYTF